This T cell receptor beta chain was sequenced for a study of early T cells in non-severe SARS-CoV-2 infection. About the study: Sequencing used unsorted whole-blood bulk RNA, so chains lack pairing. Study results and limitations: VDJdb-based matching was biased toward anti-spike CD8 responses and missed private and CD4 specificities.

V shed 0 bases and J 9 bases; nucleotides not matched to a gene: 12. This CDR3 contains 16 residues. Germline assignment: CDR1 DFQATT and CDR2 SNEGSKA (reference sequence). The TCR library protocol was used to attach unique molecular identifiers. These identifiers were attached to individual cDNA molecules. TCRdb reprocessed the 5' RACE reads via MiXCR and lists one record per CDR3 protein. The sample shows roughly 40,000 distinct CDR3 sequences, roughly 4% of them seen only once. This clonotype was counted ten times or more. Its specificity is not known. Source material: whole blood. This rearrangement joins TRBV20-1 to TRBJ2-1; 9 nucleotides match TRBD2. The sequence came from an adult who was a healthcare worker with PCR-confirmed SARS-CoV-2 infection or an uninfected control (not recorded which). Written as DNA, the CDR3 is TGCAGTGCTAGAGAGGCCAAAGGCGGGAGGGCCAGTGAGCAGTTCTTC. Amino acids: CSAREAKGGRASEQFF.